These T cell receptor beta chains were read from a single sample in a study of shared clonotypes between healthy human individuals. The repertoire was sequenced with immunoSEQ multiplex PCR; TCRdb's copy has only in-frame clones and lacks some. The sample records over a million clones, about 80% being singletons. Sample: memory CD4+ T cells from PBMCs. These receptors were collected from a man between 18 and 29 years old in good health. Some clones in this sample may be carry-over from other donors' samples. The CDR3 runs from the conserved cysteine through the conserved F or W. Each record gives: clone size, J gene, D gene, V gene, CDR3 DNA, CDR3 protein. A D gene is named only where the DNA matches it firmly. Clone size is shown for a subset of rows, as once, few, many or a class of expanded clone.

NA TRBJ2-3 NA TRBV19 TGTGCCAGTAGTACCGATTACAGCACAGATACGCAGTATTTT CASSTDYSTDTQYF
NA TRBJ2-4 TRBD2 TRBV6-5 TGTGCCAGCAGTCCCCCGGGACTAGCGGGAAACATTCAGTACTTC CASSPPGLAGNIQYF
NA TRBJ2-5 NA TRBV5-4 TGTGCCAGCAGCACTGACTCGTACCAAGAGACCCAGTACTTC CASSTDSYQETQYF
NA TRBJ2-7 NA TRBV28 TGTGCCAGCAGCCTACTGGGCGAGCAGTACTTC CASSLLGEQYF
NA TRBJ1-1 NA TRBV18 TGTGCCAGCTCACCGTGGCAGGGTGACACTGAAGCTTTCTTT CASSPWQGDTEAFF
few TRBJ2-5 NA TRBV13 TGTGCCAGCAGCCGACAGTCGGGGGAAGAGACCCAGTACTTC CASSRQSGEETQYF
NA TRBJ1-2 NA TRBV27 TGTGCCAGCAGTTCTTCAAACTATGGCTACACCTTC CASSSSNYGYTF
NA TRBJ1-1 TRBD1 TRBV18 TGTGCCAGCTCACCAAACAGGGGGGAAACTGAAGCTTTCTTT CASSPNRGETEAFF
NA TRBJ1-1 NA TRBV11-1 TGTGCCAGCAGCTTAGATGGGGGGACTGAAGCTTTCTTT CASSLDGGTEAFF
NA TRBJ2-1 NA TRBV6-1 TGTGCCAGCCACCGGACGGGTTCCTACAATGAGCAGTTCTTC CASHRTGSYNEQFF
NA TRBJ2-5 TRBD1 TRBV2 TGTGCCAGCAGATTCGGGACTGGACAGGGGGAGACCCAGTACTTC CASRFGTGQGETQYF
few TRBJ2-5 NA TRBV5-1 TGCGCCAGCAGCTTGAAGGAGACCCAGTACTTC CASSLKETQYF
NA TRBJ2-2 TRBD2 TRBV2 TGTGCCAGCCTGGCGGGGGGATACACCGGGGAGCTGTTTTTT CASLAGGYTGELFF
NA TRBJ1-1 NA TRBV7-2 TGTGCCAGCAGCTTAGAGACGGGAGCAAAAGCTTTCTTT CASSLETGAKAFF
NA TRBJ1-2 TRBD1 TRBV19 TGTGCCAGTAGGCCCACCGGGACAGACCTAAACTATGGCTACACCTTC CASRPTGTDLNYGYTF
NA TRBJ2-1 NA TRBV10-3 TGTGCCATCAGGGACGTCAATGAGCAGTTCTTC CAIRDVNEQFF
NA TRBJ1-1 NA TRBV29-1 TGCAGCGTTGTAGTTGGTCAATACACTGAAGCTTTCTTT CSVVVGQYTEAFF
NA TRBJ2-5 TRBD1 TRBV27 TGTGCCAGCAGTCCATACCGGGACAGAAGACTTATTCAAGAGACCCAGTACTTC CASSPYRDRRLIQETQYF
once TRBJ2-5 NA TRBV7-6 TGTGCCAGCAGCTTAGGGGGACCGAGCATCCAAGAGACCCAGTACTTC CASSLGGPSIQETQYF
NA TRBJ2-7 NA TRBV28 TGTGTCTCCTCTACTAGTTCCCCTTACGAGCAGTACTTC CVSSTSSPYEQYF
few TRBJ2-7 TRBD2 TRBV18 TGTGCCAGCTCACCTCGACTTCCGGGACTACAATCTATCGAGCAGTACTTC CASSPRLPGLQSIEQYF
NA TRBJ2-5 NA TRBV7-9 TGTGCCAGCAGCCCAACAGGCGGCGAGACCCAGTACTTC CASSPTGGETQYF
NA TRBJ1-2 NA TRBV6-5 TGTGCCAGCAGACAGGGAATTAGCTATGGCTACACCTTC CASRQGISYGYTF
NA TRBJ2-3 NA TRBV18 TGTGCCAGCTCACCCCGGAGGGCCGGAGATACGCAGTATTTT CASSPRRAGDTQYF
NA TRBJ2-1 TRBD2 TRBV11-2 TGTGCCAGCAGCTCTACGGGACTAGCGGGGGTGAGCTCCTACAATGAGCAGTTCTTC CASSSTGLAGVSSYNEQFF
NA TRBJ2-2 NA TRBV7-6 TGTGCCAGCAGCTTAGATGTCGGCTTCAACACCGGGGAGCTGTTTTTT CASSLDVGFNTGELFF